The 8 T cell receptor beta chains below come from one sample, sequenced in a study of T-cell memory formation after mild COVID-19. TCRdb redid the calling of the 5' RACE reads with MiXCR, one entry per CDR3 protein. This sample yields roughly 350,000 distinct CDR3 sequences, of which roughly 15% are seen a single time; 22% belongs to the top ten. The sequenced sample consisted of PBMCs or a T cell subset sorted from them (not recorded which). Every receptor here comes from a man aged 18 to 30 who had mild COVID-19 (a few samples of this study predate the infection). Cell type and time point are not known.

This clonotype occurred a few times. J is TRBJ1-1 and V is TRBV3-1; D is uncertain. This CDR3 region has 16 residues. The germline V gene has CDR1 LGHDT and CDR2 YNNKEL (reference sequence). V gave up 0 bases and J gave up 1 base, with 12 bases separating them. The CDR3: CASSQDGWTGNTEAFF. CDR3 DNA: TGTGCCAGCAGCCAAGATGGGTGGACGGGGAACACTGAAGCTTTCTTT.

The chain links TRBV7-3 to TRBJ2-3; TRBD2 is a possible D gene (5 bases). Germline V gene sequence: CDR1 SGHTA, CDR2 FQGTGA. Trimming stripped 5 bases from V and 3 bases from J, with 15 bases between. The CDR3 runs to 15 residues. CDR3 coding DNA: TGTGCCAGCAGCGAAGGTCCGGGATCGACAGATACGCAGTATTTT. It encodes CASSEGPGSTDTQYF.

The chain combines TRBV6-1 with TRBJ2-7, with 7 nucleotides matching TRBD1. The CDR3 sequence is 14 residues long. The V gene end was trimmed by 6 bases and the J gene end by 0 bases; junction bases not matched to a gene: 5. Per germline, CDR1 MNHNS and CDR2 SASEGT. In DNA form, the CDR3 reads TGTGCCAGCAGCAGAGACAGGGACTCCTACGAGCAGTACTTC. This encodes CASSRDRDSYEQYF.

The J gene is TRBJ2-1, the V gene TRBV7-3; 8 bases agree with TRBD2. This CDR3 has 16 residues. J gave up 7 bases and V 6 bases, and 14 bases lay outside the gene matches. Germline CDR1 and CDR2: SGHTA and FQGTGA. CDR3 in DNA: TGTGCCAGCAGTGTTTCGGGACTAGTTCACCCTAATGAGCAGTTCTTC. Protein product: CASSVSGLVHPNEQFF.

This clonotype was seen only a few times. The chain has TRBV27 and TRBJ2-1, with TRBD1 matching over 8 bases. With 6 bases clipped from V and 9 bases from J, the junction kept 4 bases outside the gene matches. Germline V gives CDR1 MNHEY, CDR2 SMNVEV (reference sequence). This CDR3 region has 12 residues. The CDR3 DNA reads TGTGCCAGCAGGGAAACAGGGGGTGAGCAGTTCTTC. Its protein product is CASRETGGEQFF.

The chain has TRBV7-9 and TRBJ2-7; TRBD1 is a possible D gene (5 bases). CDR1 and CDR2 from the germline V gene are SEHNR and FQNEAQ (reference sequence). The V and J ends lost 1 base and 2 bases respectively, with 9 bases between them. CDR3 length: 14 amino acids. CDR3 region: CASSLGATAYEQYV. The CDR3 DNA reads TGTGCCAGCAGCTTAGGGGCGACAGCCTACGAGCAGTACGTC.

The chain recombines TRBV20-1 with TRBJ1-2; D is uncertain. Trimming took off 3 bases at V and 1 base at J, with 12 bases between the two ends. Germline assignment: CDR1 DFQATT and CDR2 SNEGSKA (reference sequence). The CDR3 covers 14 residues. The DNA for the CDR3 is TGCAGTGCTAGTGGTGTCGCCCGTAACTATGGCTACACCTTC. Its protein product is CSASGVARNYGYTF.

This chain links TRBV6-5 with TRBJ2-2, with 9 nucleotides matching TRBD2. Germline CDR1 reads MNHEY; CDR2 reads SVGAGI. V dropped 7 bases and J dropped 7; count of bases not matched to a gene: 4. This CDR3 has 13 amino acids. The DNA of the CDR3 is TGTGCCAGCAATCCAGCGGGGGGCGGGGAGCTGTTTTTT. Translation: CASNPAGGGELFF.